A selection of T cell receptor beta chains follows, all from one sample in a study of identifying expanded T cells in peripheral blood. Sequencing was performed with immunoSEQ multiplex PCR; in TCRdb, only in-frame clones are kept and a portion is missing. The table includes about 85,000 clones, more than 75% detected once. Sequencing was performed on blood. These receptors originate from a person aged 18 to 70 in good health. The conserved cysteine and the conserved F or W are not part of the CDR3 here.

j_call,v_call,cdr3_aa
TRBJ2-1,TRBV2,ASSVGLAGQGWFNEQF
TRBJ2-7,TRBV5-6,ASSLAHYEQY
TRBJ1-1,TRBV28,ASRLDGPNTEAF
TRBJ1-1,TRBV21-1,ASSPRTWTGPNTEAF
TRBJ2-7,TRBV7-2,ASSPQGTATYEQY
TRBJ2-1,TRBV6-5,ASSRLAGANEQF
TRBJ2-1,TRBV20-1,SAARGHEQF
TRBJ1-5,TRBV28,ASSQQGRGQPQH
TRBJ2-2,TRBV7-9,ASSMKGRAGELF
TRBJ1-1,TRBV28,ASSSSGGNTEAF
TRBJ2-7,TRBV6-1,ASRDGVVRVEQY
TRBJ2-5,TRBV4-3,ASSQNSGQETQY
TRBJ1-3,TRBV18,ASSVTPSRSGNTIY
TRBJ2-1,TRBV13,ASSLGQDISEDNEQF
TRBJ1-1,TRBV6-1,ASSEMAIAGLNTEAF
TRBJ2-4,TRBV10-3,AISESLRGGNHLAKNIQY
TRBJ1-3,TRBV7-2,ASSPGSTPTY
TRBJ2-2,TRBV28,ASSPGYTGELF
TRBJ2-2,TRBV18,ASSLGPNTGELF
TRBJ1-1,TRBV5-4,ASSLEAGVAF
TRBJ2-7,TRBV7-2,ASSLLPKLGYEQY
TRBJ2-5,TRBV15,ATSRGKVAGQKQETQY
TRBJ1-6,TRBV18,ASSPRASSYNSPLH
TRBJ2-6,TRBV7-9,ASTVTLSGANVLT
TRBJ2-2,TRBV9,ASSTLNTGELF
TRBJ2-1,TRBV7-2,ASRSNEQF
TRBJ1-6,TRBV5-1,ASRAGGSFNSPLH
TRBJ1-1,TRBV5-4,ASRGRGNTEAF
TRBJ2-6,TRBV7-7,ASSSSDPGRLASGANVLT
TRBJ2-7,TRBV7-2,ASSLRRYEQY
TRBJ2-5,TRBV9,ASSVGRTGPFSRETQY
TRBJ1-5,TRBV2,ASSDGRPQH
TRBJ2-3,TRBV14,ASSQEDGADTQY
TRBJ2-7,TRBV7-9,ASSSHASGGAYEQY
TRBJ2-3,TRBV11-1,ASSLRGTDTQY
TRBJ1-4,TRBV28,ASSSGTLGGKLF
TRBJ1-1,TRBV5-1,ASSLGMNTEAF
TRBJ1-6,TRBV11-2,ASSLVRYNSPLH
TRBJ2-5,TRBV6-5,ASRSAGEETQY
TRBJ1-1,TRBV2,ASSGQGWDEAF
TRBJ2-3,TRBV19,ASSIRSGATDTQY
TRBJ1-3,TRBV28,ASSLPGGRASGNTIY
TRBJ2-7,TRBV6-1,ASSADVTYEQY
TRBJ2-4,TRBV4-1,ASSQPSTGLAKNIQY
TRBJ1-1,TRBV28,ASSLFAGAEAF
TRBJ2-3,TRBV6-5,ASSYSGGPTDTQY
TRBJ2-7,TRBV7-6,ASSLGASGGAVSEQY
TRBJ2-5,TRBV7-9,ASSSTGGEETQY